This is a list of T cell receptor beta chains from one sample in a study of blood T cells in healthy people across ages. TCRdb called the 5' RACE reads again in MiXCR, with one record for every CDR3 protein. The table lists about 940,000 distinct CDR3 sequences, roughly 48% of them singletons. Sequences were obtained from blood. The receptors stem from a man aged 25 to 40 in good health. CDR3s include the opening cysteine and the closing phenylalanine or tryptophan. D genes are given only for firm matches. Some rows have no size entry. The others give once, few or many, or a class for an expanded clone.

15	TRBD2	-	TRBJ2-2	TRBV5-1	TGCGCCAGCAGCCCACAAGCGGGGTCAACCGGGGAGCTGTTTTTT	CASSPQAGSTGELFF
14	TRBD1	-	TRBJ2-1	TRBV29-1	TGCAGCGCCGGGGGACAGGGATTCGATAATGAGCAGTTCTTC	CSAGGQGFDNEQFF
16	-	-	TRBJ1-6	TRBV11-3	TGTGCCAGCAGCTTAGGAGGAATCTCCTATAATTCACCCCTCCACTTT	CASSLGGISYNSPLHF
16	TRBD1	once	TRBJ2-3	TRBV4-3	TGCGCCAGCAGCCGAGGGACAGGGGTTAGCGCAGATACGCAGTATTTT	CASSRGTGVSADTQYF
13	TRBD1	-	TRBJ1-1	TRBV9	TGTGCCAGCAGCCCTCGACAGGGTCTTGAAGCTTTCTTT	CASSPRQGLEAFF
14	-	few	TRBJ2-5	TRBV27	TGTGCCAGCAGTTCGCGACTTTACCAAGAGACCCAGTACTTC	CASSSRLYQETQYF
14	TRBD1	-	TRBJ2-5	TRBV7-7	TGTGCTAGCAGCAAACAGGGGAGAGGAGAGACCCAGTACTTC	CASSKQGRGETQYF
12	-	-	TRBJ2-4	TRBV3-1	TGTGCCAGCAGCCAAGGTGTAGGTCGGCAGTACTTC	CASSQGVGRQYF
14	-	few	TRBJ1-5	TRBV12-3/TRBV12-4	TGTGCCAGCAGACCCGACCGTAGCAATCAGCCCCAGCATTTT	CASRPDRSNQPQHF
14	TRBD1	few	TRBJ2-5	TRBV6-5	TGTGCCAGCAGTGACAGGGGATTGCGGGAGACCCAGTACTTC	CASSDRGLRETQYF
17	TRBD1	many	TRBJ2-7	TRBV4-1	TGCGCCAGCAGCCAAGTAGCCCCGGGACAGGGTGGGTACGAGCAGTACTTC	CASSQVAPGQGGYEQYF
16	-	few	TRBJ2-7	TRBV4-2	TGTGCCAGCAGCCAAGATCGGCGGACTCCCCTATACGAGCAGTACTTC	CASSQDRRTPLYEQYF
14	-	-	TRBJ1-1	TRBV27	TGTGCCAGCAGTTTGAGGGGGGGGAACACTGAAGCTTTCTTT	CASSLRGGNTEAFF